This TCR beta chain was sequenced in a study of shared clonotypes between healthy human individuals. Overall study findings and caveats: Inspection by rarefaction showed sorted-subset sequencing to be incomplete despite large depth. The naive CD4 repertoires of a few donors were compared, and approximately 4.7% of clonotypes were shared.

CD45RO-negative CD8 cells positively selected for CCR7 made up the naive population, which excluded terminally differentiated effector memory CD45RA+ cells. This clone appeared once. Its antigen is not known. Deep was the level used in running the assay. Using immunoSEQ multiplex PCR, the repertoire was profiled, and TCRdb retains in-frame clones only, with some absent. The sample yields under 1 million clones, approximately 96% seen once. The source of this sequence is a man between 25 and 39 years old in good health. The sequencing input was naive CD8+ T cells sorted from blood.

CDR3 bases: TGTGCCAGCAGTTCGGACAGGGATGTATACGAGCAGTACTTC. Protein: CASSSDRDVYEQYF. The rearrangement joins TRBV27 to TRBJ2-7, with 8 positions matching TRBD1. Trimming took 4 bases from V and 4 from J; bases not matched to a gene: 6. Germline loops: CDR1 MNHEY, CDR2 SMNVEV (reference sequence). This CDR3 has 14 residues.